This T cell receptor beta chain was retrieved from a study of prognosis after radiotherapy for stage I lung cancer. The overall study: From early 2018 through early 2019, patients with stage I non-small cell lung cancer were enrolled. The biologically effective dose of the SBRT radiotherapy was at least 100 Gy, given over 3 to 5 fractions.

The table lists this clonotype with many counts. Its cognate antigen is unknown. General study findings and limits: Unique TCR clone counts were lower following stereotactic body radiation therapy (median roughly 9,300 versus 7,200).

There were around 6 milliliters of peripheral blood drawn at each of two time points. Amplification of TCR beta CDR3 from genomic DNA used two-round multiplex PCR. The first round of PCR was done with primers that matched each TRBV and TRBJ gene. TCRdb passed the multiplex PCR reads through MiXCR, listing each CDR3 protein once. The sample holds fewer than 35,000 distinct CDR3 sequences, about 43% seen once. The clonotype originates from a donor of 50 years or more with non-small cell lung cancer. The starting material was PBMCs, obtained before or after stereotactic body radiation therapy (not recorded which).

CDR3 sequence (DNA): TGTGCCAGCAGCATCGGACTAGCGCTCTACAATGAGCAGTTCTTC. Protein: CASSIGLALYNEQFF. V is TRBV9 and J is TRBJ2-1; the match to TRBD2 covers 9 bases. Per the germline V gene, CDR1 is SGDLS and CDR2 is YYNGEE. The CDR3 has 15 amino acids. The V gene end was trimmed by 4 bases and the J gene end by 3 bases; junction bases not matched to a gene: 5.